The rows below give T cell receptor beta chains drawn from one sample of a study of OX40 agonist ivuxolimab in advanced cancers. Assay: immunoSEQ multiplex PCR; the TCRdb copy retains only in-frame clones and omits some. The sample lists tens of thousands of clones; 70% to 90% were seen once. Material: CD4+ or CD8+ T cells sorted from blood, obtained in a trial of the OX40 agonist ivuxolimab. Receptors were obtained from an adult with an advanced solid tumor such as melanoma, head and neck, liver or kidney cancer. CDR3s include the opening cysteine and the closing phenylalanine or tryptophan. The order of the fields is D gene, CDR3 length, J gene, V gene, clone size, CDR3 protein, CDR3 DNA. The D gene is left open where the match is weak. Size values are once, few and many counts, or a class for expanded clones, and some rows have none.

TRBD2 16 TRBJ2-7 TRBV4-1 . CASSYPPGTSGYEQYF TGCGCCAGCAGTTACCCGCCTGGGACTAGCGGCTACGAGCAGTACTTC
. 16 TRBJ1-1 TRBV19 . CASSINAGRRDTEAFF TGTGCCAGTAGTATTAATGCAGGGCGGAGGGACACTGAAGCTTTCTTT
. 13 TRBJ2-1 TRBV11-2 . CASRSAGINEQFF TGTGCCAGCAGATCCGCGGGGATCAATGAGCAGTTCTTC
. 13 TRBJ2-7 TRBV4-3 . CASSRDRDYEQYF TGCGCCAGCAGCCGGGACCGGGACTACGAGCAGTACTTC
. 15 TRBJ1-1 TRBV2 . CASNTPTDAGTEAFF TGTGCCAGCAATACTCCGACAGACGCGGGCACTGAAGCTTTCTTT
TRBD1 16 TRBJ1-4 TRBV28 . CASRDGTGVRNEKLFF TGTGCCAGCAGAGATGGGACAGGGGTTCGGAATGAAAAACTGTTTTTT
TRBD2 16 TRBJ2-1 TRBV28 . CASSALAEPTHNEQFF TGTGCCAGCAGTGCTCTAGCGGAGCCAACCCACAATGAGCAGTTCTTC
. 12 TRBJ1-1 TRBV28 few CASSYLNAEAFF TGTGCCAGCAGTTATTTAAACGCTGAAGCTTTCTTT
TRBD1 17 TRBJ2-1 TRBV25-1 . CASSGGPQGAHTNEQFF TGTGCCAGCAGTGGGGGGCCACAGGGGGCGCACACCAATGAGCAGTTCTTC
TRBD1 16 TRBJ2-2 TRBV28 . CASSPPGQGLTGELFF TGTGCCAGCAGTCCTCCGGGACAGGGGCTCACCGGGGAGCTGTTTTTT
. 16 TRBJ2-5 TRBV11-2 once CASSLAPWGEQETQYF TGTGCCAGCAGCTTAGCCCCCTGGGGGGAGCAAGAGACCCAGTACTTC
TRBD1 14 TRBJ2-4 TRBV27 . CASSLQQGRDIQYF TGTGCCAGCAGTTTGCAACAGGGGAGAGACATTCAGTACTTC
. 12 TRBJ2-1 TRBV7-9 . CASSSNNNEQFF TGTGCCAGCAGCTCGAATAATAATGAGCAGTTCTTC
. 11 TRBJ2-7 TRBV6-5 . CASGLGYEQYF TGTGCCTCCGGACTGGGCTACGAGCAGTACTTC
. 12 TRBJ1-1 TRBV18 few CASSEADTEAFF TGTGCCAGCTCAGAGGCGGACACTGAAGCTTTCTTT
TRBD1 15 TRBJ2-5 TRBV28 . CASSLSQGASETQYF TGTGCCAGCAGTTTATCTCAGGGGGCATCAGAGACCCAGTACTTC
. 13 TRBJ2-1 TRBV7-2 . CASSAGHPLEQFF TGTGCCAGCAGCGCCGGCCACCCCCTGGAGCAGTTCTTC
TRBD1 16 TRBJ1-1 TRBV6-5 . CASSSYHLQGDTEAFF TGTGCCAGCAGTTCATACCACTTACAGGGGGACACTGAAGCTTTCTTT
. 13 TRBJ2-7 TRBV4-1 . CASSQDRGDEQYF TGCGCCAGCAGCCAAGATCGGGGAGATGAGCAGTACTTC
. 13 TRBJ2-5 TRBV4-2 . CASSQGRGETQYF TGTGCCAGCAGCCAAGGGCGTGGCGAGACCCAGTACTTC
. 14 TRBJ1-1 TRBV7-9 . CASSLVNSQGGAFF TGTGCCAGCAGCTTAGTAAACAGTCAAGGAGGGGCTTTCTTT
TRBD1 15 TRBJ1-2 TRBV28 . CASSGPGQGAKGYTF TGTGCCAGCAGTGGTCCGGGACAGGGGGCGAAGGGCTACACCTTC
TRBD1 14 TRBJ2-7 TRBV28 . CASSLYDRGGEQYF TGTGCCAGCAGTTTATACGACAGGGGGGGCGAGCAGTACTTC
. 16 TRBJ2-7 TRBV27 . CASRTLSQGMGREQYF TGTGCCAGCAGAACCTTGTCCCAGGGAATGGGCCGCGAGCAGTACTTC
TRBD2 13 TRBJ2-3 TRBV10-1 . CASSDSGRDTQYF TGCGCCAGCAGTGATAGCGGGAGGGATACGCAGTATTTT
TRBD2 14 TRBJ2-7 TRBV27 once CASSFSGMGYEQYF TGTGCCAGCAGTTTTAGCGGGATGGGCTACGAGCAGTACTTC
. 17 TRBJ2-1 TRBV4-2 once CASSPRAGEISYNEQFF TGTGCCAGCAGCCCCCGGGCAGGGGAAATCTCCTACAATGAGCAGTTCTTC
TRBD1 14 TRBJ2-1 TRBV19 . CASSRQGFRDEQFF TGTGCCAGTAGCCGACAGGGGTTTCGAGATGAGCAGTTCTTC
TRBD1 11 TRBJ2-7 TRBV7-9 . CAIGQGGKQYF TGTGCCATAGGACAGGGGGGTAAGCAGTACTTC
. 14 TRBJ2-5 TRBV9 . CASSVAAGRETQYF TGTGCCAGCAGCGTAGCGGCGGGGCGGGAGACCCAGTACTTC
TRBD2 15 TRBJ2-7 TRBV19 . CASSIAGGTSYEQYF TGTGCCAGTAGTATCGCGGGGGGGACCTCCTACGAGCAGTACTTC
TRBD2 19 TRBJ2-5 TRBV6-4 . CASSPPAVHRLAAQETQYF TGTGCCAGCAGTCCTCCCGCCGTTCACAGACTAGCGGCTCAAGAGACCCAGTACTTC
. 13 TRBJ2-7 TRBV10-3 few CAISATEDYEQYF TGTGCCATCAGCGCTACAGAGGACTACGAGCAGTACTTC
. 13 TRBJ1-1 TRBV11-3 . CASSFARDTEAFF TGTGCCAGCAGCTTCGCCAGGGACACTGAAGCTTTCTTT
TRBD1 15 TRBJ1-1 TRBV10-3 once CAIMSLGTEGTEAFF TGTGCCATCATGAGCCTGGGGACAGAGGGGACTGAAGCTTTCTTT
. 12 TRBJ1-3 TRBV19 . CAAGGTGNTIYF TGTGCCGCGGGGGGAACTGGAAACACCATATATTTT
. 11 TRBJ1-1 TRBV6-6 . CASSWGGAAFF TGTGCCAGCAGTTGGGGGGGAGCAGCTTTCTTT
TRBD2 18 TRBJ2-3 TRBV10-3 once CAISESGLAERGVDTQYF TGTGCCATCAGTGAGTCGGGACTAGCGGAACGGGGGGTAGATACGCAGTATTTT
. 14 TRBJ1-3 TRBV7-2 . CASSLGGLGNTIYF TGTGCCAGCAGCTTAGGGGGGCTCGGAAACACCATATATTTT
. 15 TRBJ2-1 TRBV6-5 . CASSYSSGPPNEQFF TGTGCCAGCAGTTACTCGTCGGGGCCCCCGAATGAGCAGTTCTTC
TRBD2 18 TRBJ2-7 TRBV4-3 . CASSQEEPAGGLSYEQYF TGCGCCAGCAGCCAAGAGGAGCCAGCGGGGGGCCTGTCCTACGAGCAGTACTTC